The sequence of this T cell receptor (beta chain) was determined in a study of shared clonotypes between healthy human individuals. Some 30,000 T cell genomes, or about 0.2 ug DNA, went into the sorted-subset replicate PCRs. Data came from immunoSEQ multiplex PCR; TCRdb stores just in-frame clones and leaves some out. The data contain some 2.1 million clones, just under 95% of them singletons. The naive CD8 subset, CD45RO-negative cells positively selected for CCR7, excluded terminally differentiated effector memory CD45RA+ cells. Study-wide findings and caveats: Clonotypes shared by all four donors outscored non-shared clonotypes in generation probability. Among the subsets, naive ones generally showed larger estimated richness than memory ones. Deeper or shallower sequencing was expected to change how clonotypes are shared among donors.

Germline V CDR1 and CDR2: SQVTM, ANQGSEA. Trimming took 7 bases from V and 1 from J, leaving 20 bases between them. The CDR3 extends over 15 amino acids. Points on this clone: Its target is not known.

V and J are TRBV29-1 and TRBJ2-7; possible D gene TRBD2, 6 bases. The receptor's source is a young man in good health. Some clones in this sample may be carry-over from other donors' samples. The sample comprised naive CD8+ T cells from PBMCs. CDR3: CSAQVSGVPSYEQYF. The CDR3 DNA reads TGCAGCGCCCAAGTTTCGGGGGTCCCGTCCTACGAGCAGTACTTC.